These 17 T cell receptor beta chains originate from one sample sequenced in a study of blood T cell repertoires in COVID-19. Libraries were prepared by immunoSEQ multiplex PCR; TCRdb keeps only in-frame clonotypes and omits some of them. This table has hundreds of thousands of clones, over 75% appearing once. Input material: PBMCs or T cells enriched from blood (not recorded which). The receptors originated from a man aged 25 to 40 who had recovered from COVID-19.

V gene TRBV5-1 combines with J gene TRBJ1-1; 9 nucleotides match TRBD1. Germline CDR1 SGHRS, CDR2 YFSETQ. The CDR3 totals 14 residues. Germline trimming cut 5 bases from V and 1 base from J; bases unmatched to any gene: 3. CDR3 bases: TGCGCCAGCAGACGGACAGGGGAGAACACTGAAGCTTTCTTT. Translated, it gives CASRRTGENTEAFF.

The chain uses TRBV15 and TRBJ1-2; 7 bases fit TRBD1. This CDR3 is 15 amino acids long. V was pared by 5 bases and J by 4 bases, with 10 bases of the junction left unmatched. Germline V lookup: CDR1 LNHNV, CDR2 YYDKDF (reference sequence). The CDR3 sequence is CATSFSDRRGYGYTF. The CDR3 DNA reads as TGTGCCACCAGCTTTTCGGACAGGAGGGGCTATGGCTACACCTTC.

The V call is TRBV9, the J call TRBJ2-7; D possibly corresponds to TRBD2 (5 bases). Per the germline V gene, CDR1 is SGDLS and CDR2 is YYNGEE. Deletions cut 4 bases from V and 5 bases from J, with 13 bases between. This CDR3 is built from 13 residues. CDR3 residues: CASSPPGSHEQYF. The CDR3 nucleotides read TGTGCCAGCAGCCCCCCGGGGTCCCACGAGCAGTACTTC. The whole variable domain, remainder taken from reference TRBV9 and TRBJ2-7, is DSGVTQTPKHLITATGQRVTLRCSPRSGDLSVYWYQQSLDQGLQFLIQYYNGEERAKGNILERFSAQQFPDLHSELNLSSLELGDSALYFCASSPPGSHEQYFGPGTRLTVT.

This rearrangement joins TRBV19 to TRBJ1-6; TRBD1 matches at 10 bases. With V trimmed by 8 bases and J by 7 bases, 8 bases remained unmatched. Germline CDR1 and CDR2: LNHDA and SQIVND (reference sequence). The CDR3 runs to 15 residues. The CDR3 DNA is TGTGCCAGTTCCCGGGACAGGGGAGGGAATTCACCCCTCCACTTT. Its protein product is CASSRDRGGNSPLHF.

The chain employs TRBV18 and TRBJ1-2; unclear D gene. With 3 bases removed from V and 8 bases from J, the gap between germline ends came to 10 bases. Per germline, CDR1 KGHSH and CDR2 LQKENI. The CDR3 loop spans 12 amino acids. The chain's CDR3 is CASSPSGWGYTF. The CDR3 DNA is TGTGCCAGCTCACCCTCGGGGTGGGGCTACACCTTC.

This chain uses TRBV5-1 with TRBJ1-5, with 7 bases matching TRBD1. The length of the CDR3 is 15 residues. Germline CDR1 reads SGHRS; CDR2 reads YFSETQ. The junction had 7 bases not matched to a gene; V was cut back by 4 bases and J by 3 bases. The CDR3 DNA reads TGCGCCAGCAGCCCGTGGGGACAGCTCAATCAGCCCCAGCATTTT. This translates into CASSPWGQLNQPQHF.

The chain couples TRBV24-1 to TRBJ1-3, with a weak D call TRBD1 (5 bases). The CDR3 sequence is 15 residues long. Trimming took 5 bases from V and 3 from J, leaving 13 bases between them. Germline CDR1 is KGHDR and CDR2 is SFDVKD. The CDR3 protein is CATSAGQGNGNTIYF. CDR3 bases: TGTGCCACCAGTGCGGGTCAGGGAAATGGAAACACCATATATTTT.

This clone occurred once. The chain employs TRBV28 and TRBJ2-7; 7 nucleotides align to TRBD2. Losses at the gene ends were 1 base for V and 2 bases for J; bases not matched to a gene: 2. Germline V gene sequence: CDR1 MDHEN, CDR2 SYDVKM. The CDR3 loop spans 14 amino acids. As DNA, the CDR3 is TGTGCCAGCAGTTTATATGGGAGGGCCTACGAGCAGTACTTC. It codes for CASSLYGRAYEQYF.

The chain links TRBV18 to TRBJ2-7; TRBD1 aligns across 7 bases. J lost 9 bases, V lost 3 bases, and 5 bases had no gene match. This CDR3 spans 12 amino acids. Germline loops: CDR1 KGHSH, CDR2 LQKENI. The CDR3 DNA reads TGTGCCAGCTCACCTGACAGGGAGCGGCAGTACTTC. This translates into CASSPDRERQYF.

This clone has a handful of counts. The V and J genes are TRBV19 and TRBJ1-4; 10 positions match TRBD1. The V and J ends lost 0 bases and 14 bases, in that order; junction bases with no gene match: 0. This CDR3 spans 12 amino acids. Germline assignment: CDR1 LNHDA and CDR2 SQIVND (reference sequence). This CDR3 reads CASSIEDRGLFF. The DNA for the CDR3 is TGTGCCAGTAGTATAGAGGACAGGGGGCTGTTTTTT.

This clone was seen a single time. V is TRBV10-2 and J is TRBJ2-1; D uncertain. Per the germline V gene, CDR1 is WSHSY and CDR2 is SAAADI. V lost 7 bases to trimming and J lost 1 base, with 11 bases between them. CDR3 length equals 14 residues. The CDR3 DNA follows: TGCGCCAGCATAGCCGATACTTCCTACAATGAGCAGTTCTTC. Residues: CASIADTSYNEQFF.

This sequence joins TRBV6-5 and TRBJ1-5, with a tentative D call TRBD1 (6 bases). Trimming removed 6 bases from V and 0 bases from J, with 12 bases in between. Germline V CDR1 and CDR2: MNHEY, SVGAGI. The CDR3 runs to 15 residues. Here the CDR3 DNA reads TGTGCCAGCAGACCCGGGACAATTAGCAATCAGCCCCAGCATTTT. Its protein is CASRPGTISNQPQHF.

This clone was counted at least ten times. The rearrangement uses TRBV6-1 and TRBJ2-7; D may be TRBD1 (5 bases). The CDR3 is 14 residues long. Germline lookup yields CDR1 MNHNS and CDR2 SASEGT. The V end was cut by 3 bases, the J end by 7 bases, with 16 bases between. The CDR3 nucleotides read TGTGCCAGCAGTGATTACGGCAGGGCAGAAGAGCAGTACTTC. It yields the protein CASSDYGRAEEQYF.

The chain employs TRBV27 and TRBJ2-3; D may be TRBD2 (5 bases). CDR1 MNHEY and CDR2 SMNVEV come from the germline V gene (reference sequence). V shed 2 bases and J shed 11 bases, with 11 bases lying between them. The CDR3 totals 12 residues. Here the CDR3 reads CASSLRGSWQYF. The CDR3 DNA reads as TGTGCCAGCAGTTTACGCGGGTCTTGGCAGTATTTT.

This chain uses TRBV4-2 with TRBJ2-2, with 9 bases aligning to TRBD1. V lost 4 bases to trimming and J lost 6 bases; unmatched junction nucleotides: 6. The germline CDR1 and CDR2 sequences are LGHNA and YNFKEQ. This CDR3 is 15 amino acids long. The CDR3 region has the DNA TGTGCCAGCAGCCGCGTGGGACAGGGACCCGGGGAGCTGTTTTTT. Translation gives CASSRVGQGPGELFF.

The V call is TRBV28, the J call TRBJ2-2, with D possibly matching TRBD2 (6 bases). Per germline, CDR1 MDHEN and CDR2 SYDVKM. Trimming took off 6 bases at V and 0 bases at J, with 11 bases between the two ends. The CDR3 has 15 amino acids. The CDR3 bases are TGTGCCAGCAGCCCCGGGACTGCGAACACCGGGGAGCTGTTTTTT. Amino acid sequence: CASSPGTANTGELFF.

The chain recombines TRBV14 with TRBJ2-5, with 8 nucleotides matching TRBD1. The CDR3 spans 14 residues. In germline, CDR1 is SGHDN, CDR2 FVKESK. Unmatched junction bases numbered 4, after V lost 3 bases and J lost 4 bases. CDR3 DNA sequence: TGTGCCAGCAGCCAGGCAGGGGGCTCAGAGACCCAGTACTTC. Amino acids: CASSQAGGSETQYF.